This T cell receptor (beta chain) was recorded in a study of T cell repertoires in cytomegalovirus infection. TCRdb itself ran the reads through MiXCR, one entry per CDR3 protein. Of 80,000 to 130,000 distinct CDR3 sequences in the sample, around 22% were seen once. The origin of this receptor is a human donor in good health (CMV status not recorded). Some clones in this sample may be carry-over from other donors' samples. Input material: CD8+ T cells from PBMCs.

CDR3 DNA: TGTGCCAGCAGCTCGGCCGGGGCGGGGGAAAGCACAGATACGCAGTATTTT. Translating it yields CASSSAGAGESTDTQYF. The V gene is TRBV7-9, the J gene TRBJ2-3; 7 bases line up with TRBD2. The V and J ends lost 4 bases and 0 bases, in that order; junction bases with no gene match: 10. CDR1 is SEHNR and CDR2 is FQNEAQ in the germline V gene (reference sequence). CDR3 size: 17 residues.